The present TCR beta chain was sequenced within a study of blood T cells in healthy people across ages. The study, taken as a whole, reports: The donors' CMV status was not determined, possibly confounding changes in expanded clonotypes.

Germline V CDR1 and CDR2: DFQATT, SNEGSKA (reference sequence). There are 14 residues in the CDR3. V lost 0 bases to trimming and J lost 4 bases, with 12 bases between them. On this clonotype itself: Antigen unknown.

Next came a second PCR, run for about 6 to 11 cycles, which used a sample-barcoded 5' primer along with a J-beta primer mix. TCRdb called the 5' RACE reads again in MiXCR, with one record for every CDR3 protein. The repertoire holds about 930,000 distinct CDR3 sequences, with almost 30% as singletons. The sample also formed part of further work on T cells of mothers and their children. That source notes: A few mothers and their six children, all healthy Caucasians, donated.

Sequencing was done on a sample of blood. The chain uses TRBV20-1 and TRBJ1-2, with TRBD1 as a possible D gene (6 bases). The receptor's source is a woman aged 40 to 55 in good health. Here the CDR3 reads CSAREQGLRYGYTF. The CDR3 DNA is TGCAGTGCTAGAGAACAGGGTTTGCGCTATGGCTACACCTTC.